These T cell receptor beta chains were read from a single sample in a study of sequential checkpoint blockade in melanoma. The table came from immunoSEQ multiplex PCR; TCRdb's copy has only in-frame clones and leaves some out. Among thousands of clones listed, about 68% were seen once. Sequencing used CD8+ T cells sorted from blood (inferred from file names), obtained from a patient given nivolumab and ipilimumab in sequence. These receptors were collected from a human donor with melanoma. Each CDR3 is given with its conserved first and last residue. A D gene is named only where the DNA matches it firmly. Clone size appears in some rows only: once, few, many, or a class for an expanded clone.

TRBJ2-7,TRBD2,TRBV5-1,few,TGCGCCAGCAGCGCGCTAGACCAAGGACTAGCGGGATTCTACGAGCAGTACTTC,CASSALDQGLAGFYEQYF
TRBJ2-4,TRBD1,TRBV7-9,NA,TGTGCCAGCAGCCGTATTGGACAGGGATTAGCCAAAAACATTCAGTACTTC,CASSRIGQGLAKNIQYF
TRBJ2-7,TRBD2,TRBV5-1,NA,TGCGCCAGCAGCCCGGAAGCGGGGGGGGTTTCCTCCGAGCAGTACTTC,CASSPEAGGVSSEQYF
TRBJ1-1,NA,TRBV7-9,NA,TGTGCCAGCAGGTCACAGGGCATGAACACTGAAGCTTTCTTT,CASRSQGMNTEAFF
TRBJ2-7,TRBD2,TRBV11-1,NA,TGTGCCAGCAGCCCGTGGACTAGCGGCTACGAGCAGTACTTC,CASSPWTSGYEQYF
TRBJ1-3,NA,TRBV21-1,NA,TGTGCCAGCAGCAAAGCAGGTCAGGGGTGGCCTGGAAACACCATATATTTT,CASSKAGQGWPGNTIYF
TRBJ1-1,TRBD1,TRBV29-1,large,TGCAGCGTTCAAACAGGGGTCGAACAAGGGAACACTGAAGCTTTCTTT,CSVQTGVEQGNTEAFF
TRBJ2-5,NA,TRBV27,NA,TGTGCCAGCAGTTTATTTCCAGGGTCTGTCGAGACCCAGTACTTC,CASSLFPGSVETQYF
TRBJ2-3,TRBD2,TRBV4-2,NA,TGTGCCAGCAGCCAAGTGTTAGCGGGAGGGGAAAGAGATACGCAGTATTTT,CASSQVLAGGERDTQYF
TRBJ1-4,TRBD1,TRBV5-1,NA,TGCGCCAGCAGCTTGTGGCCCCATCGGGACAGAGTTAATGAAAAACTGTTTTTT,CASSLWPHRDRVNEKLFF
TRBJ1-1,TRBD1,TRBV29-1,NA,TGCAGCGTTTGGGCCGGGACAGGAGCTCCCGGGACTGAAGCTTTCTTT,CSVWAGTGAPGTEAFF
TRBJ1-2,NA,TRBV15,NA,TGTGCCACCAGCAGCAGAATCGGAGGGGAGGTACTCGACGGCTACACCTTC,CATSSRIGGEVLDGYTF
TRBJ2-7,TRBD2,TRBV5-6,NA,TGTGCCAGCAGCTTGGCGATAGCGGGCGATTACGAGCAGTACTTC,CASSLAIAGDYEQYF
TRBJ2-4,NA,TRBV11-2,once,TGTGCCAGCAGCTCCACCGGGGGAGAGTGGTCCAAAAACATTCAGTACTTC,CASSSTGGEWSKNIQYF
TRBJ2-7,TRBD2,TRBV2,NA,TGTGCCAGCAGCGCGGGGGGGACCTACGAGCAGTACTTC,CASSAGGTYEQYF
TRBJ1-1,NA,TRBV28,NA,TGTGCCAGCAGTTTGCGGGGGTACACTGAAGCTTTCTTT,CASSLRGYTEAFF
TRBJ2-7,TRBD1,TRBV4-3,few,TGCGCCAGCAGCCAATCGTCCGGGACAGACTCCTACGAGCAGTACTTC,CASSQSSGTDSYEQYF
TRBJ2-5,TRBD2,TRBV7-9,NA,TGTGCCAGCAGCGAACCGGGACTAGCGGGGGAAGAGACCCAGTACTTC,CASSEPGLAGEETQYF
TRBJ2-3,TRBD2,TRBV7-8,NA,TGTGCCAGCAGCTCGGGACTAGCGCGCACAGATACGCAGTATTTT,CASSSGLARTDTQYF
TRBJ2-2,TRBD2,TRBV9,NA,TGTGCCAGCGGTAAGGGAGGGGACACCGGGGAGCTGTTTTTT,CASGKGGDTGELFF
TRBJ1-1,NA,TRBV19,NA,TGTGCCAGTAGTGAAACCCTATCAAACACTGAAGCTTTCTTT,CASSETLSNTEAFF
TRBJ1-6,NA,TRBV7-6,NA,TGTGCCAGCAGCTTAGAACAGAGCTCCTATAATTCACCCCTCCACTTT,CASSLEQSSYNSPLHF
TRBJ2-5,NA,TRBV27,NA,TGTGCCAGCAGTTTCAGTCCGGAGACCCAGTACTTC,CASSFSPETQYF
TRBJ2-1,TRBD1,TRBV5-4,NA,TGTGCCAGCAGCCCAGCAAGGGACAGGGAGTACAATGAGCAGTTCTTC,CASSPARDREYNEQFF
TRBJ2-7,NA,TRBV11-2,NA,TGTGCCAGCAGCTTAGGTTCTATGCCGAGCTACGAGCAGTACTTC,CASSLGSMPSYEQYF
TRBJ2-7,TRBD1,TRBV6-5,NA,TGTGCCAGCAGTTATGGGGACAGGGGTATCTACGAGCAGTACTTC,CASSYGDRGIYEQYF
TRBJ2-2,NA,TRBV4-1,once,TGCGCCAGCAGCCAAGAGGGCCTTATCTCCGGGGAGCTGTTTTTT,CASSQEGLISGELFF
TRBJ2-2,NA,TRBV27,once,TGTGCCAGCAGTTCAACAGGGCCCGGGGAGCTGTTTTTT,CASSSTGPGELFF
TRBJ1-2,TRBD1,TRBV5-1,once,TGCGCCAGCAGCTTGGGTTACAGGGGTGACTATGGCTACACCTTC,CASSLGYRGDYGYTF
TRBJ2-5,NA,TRBV19,NA,TGTGCCAGTAGTATAGTAAGGGGAGGTGAGACCCAGTACTTC,CASSIVRGGETQYF
TRBJ2-1,TRBD2,TRBV5-6,NA,TGTGCCAGCAGCTCGCCTAGGGACTACCTAGAGGAGCAGTTCTTC,CASSSPRDYLEEQFF
TRBJ2-1,NA,TRBV28,NA,TGTGCCAGCAGTTTAGTGAGCTCCACCGACAATGAGCAGTTCTTC,CASSLVSSTDNEQFF
TRBJ1-2,TRBD1,TRBV28,NA,TGTGCCAGCAGTCACAGGGGTCTCAGCTATGGCTACACCTTC,CASSHRGLSYGYTF
TRBJ2-2,NA,TRBV6-5,once,TGTGCCAGCAGTTATGTCGCAGGGGCAGACACCGGGGAGCTGTTTTTT,CASSYVAGADTGELFF
TRBJ1-1,NA,TRBV7-9,few,TGTGCCAGCAGCTTACGGGAAGAAGCTTTCTTT,CASSLREEAFF
TRBJ2-3,TRBD2,TRBV25-1,NA,TGTGCCAGCAGTGCCTGGGTAGCGGGGGGCACAGATACGCAGTATTTT,CASSAWVAGGTDTQYF
TRBJ1-1,TRBD1,TRBV28,NA,TGTGCCAGCAGACGAACGGGACAGGGCACTGAAGCTTTCTTT,CASRRTGQGTEAFF
TRBJ2-2,NA,TRBV6-5,NA,TGTGCCAGCAGTTCTGGGCTGACCGGGGAGCTGTTTTTT,CASSSGLTGELFF
TRBJ2-6,NA,TRBV5-1,NA,TGCGCCAGCGCCCCGGCGTGGGGTCCGGGAGGGGCCAACGTCCTGACTTTC,CASAPAWGPGGANVLTF
TRBJ2-2,NA,TRBV9,NA,TGTGCCAGCAGCGTAGTAGGGTGGAGGACCGGGGAGCTGTTTTTT,CASSVVGWRTGELFF
TRBJ2-3,TRBD2,TRBV4-1,NA,TGCGCCAGCAGCCCAAGTGGCGGGGGGGGTAGCACAGATACGCAGTATTTT,CASSPSGGGGSTDTQYF